This T cell receptor (beta chain) was recovered during a study of T-cell memory formation after mild COVID-19. In the study overall: Clustering of TCRs was largely donor specific. Notes on the study in general: CD4+ contracting clones lay mainly in CM and EM, CD8+ ones in EMRA. Memory from before infection featured some responding clones, which suggests cross-reactive memory joined.

TCRdb re-derived calls from the 5' RACE reads in MiXCR, one entry per CDR3 protein. The sample lists some 600,000 distinct CDR3 sequences, roughly 17% occurring once. This clonotype was counted between two and nine times. Its antigen remains unknown. The trim removed 6 bases at V and 0 bases at J, leaving 4 bases unmatched. This CDR3 comprises 15 residues. Per germline, CDR1 SEHNR and CDR2 FQNEAQ (reference sequence). This rearrangement joins TRBV7-9 to TRBJ2-2, with TRBD1 matching over 7 bases. Sequencing used PBMCs or a T cell subset sorted from them (not recorded which). This sequence originates from an adult woman who had mild COVID-19 (a few samples of this study predate the infection). Cell type and time point are not known. CDR3 sequence: CASRHDRANTGELFF. The CDR3 DNA is TGTGCCAGCAGACACGACAGGGCGAACACCGGGGAGCTGTTTTTT.